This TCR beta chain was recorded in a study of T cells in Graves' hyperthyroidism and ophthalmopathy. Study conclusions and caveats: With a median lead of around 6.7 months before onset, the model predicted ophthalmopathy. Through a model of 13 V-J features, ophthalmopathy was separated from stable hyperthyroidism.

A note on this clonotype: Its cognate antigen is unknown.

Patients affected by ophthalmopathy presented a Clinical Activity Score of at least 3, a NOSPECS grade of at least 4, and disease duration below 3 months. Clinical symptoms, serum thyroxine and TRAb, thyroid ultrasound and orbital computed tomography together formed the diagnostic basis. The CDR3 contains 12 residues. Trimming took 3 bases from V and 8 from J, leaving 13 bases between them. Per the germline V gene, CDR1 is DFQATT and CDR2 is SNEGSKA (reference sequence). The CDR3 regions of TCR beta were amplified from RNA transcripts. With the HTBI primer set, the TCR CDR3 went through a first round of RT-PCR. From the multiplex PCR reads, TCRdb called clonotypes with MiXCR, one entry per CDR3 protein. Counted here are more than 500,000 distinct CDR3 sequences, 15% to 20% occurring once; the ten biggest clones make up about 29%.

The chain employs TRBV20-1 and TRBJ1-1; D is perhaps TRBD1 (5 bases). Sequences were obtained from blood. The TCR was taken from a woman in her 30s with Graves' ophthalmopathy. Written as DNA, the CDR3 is TGCAGTGCTAGTGCAGGGAGCCCCGAAGCTTTCTTT. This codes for CSASAGSPEAFF.